What follows is one TCR beta chain and its context. No antigen is known for it. The read comes to an end 3 residues before the CDR3 does, leaving the germline J gene to fill in the end. Data came from immunoSEQ multiplex PCR; TCRdb stores just in-frame clones and leaves some out. The sample table includes 15,000 or so clones. The data derive from a study of Tregs in tolerant kidney transplant recipients. Overall study findings and caveats: The small number of patients limits these findings pending further validation. No direct test of biological reproducibility was done here. Some patients' samples used different primers over time, so nucleotide sequences weren't comparable.

The nonmyeloablative bone marrow transplants came from related graft donors, with transient mixed chimerism. CD4+CD25+CD127- Tregs, CD4+CD25- non-Tregs, CD4 and CD8 cells were sorted. The V gene end was trimmed by 1 base and the J gene end by 4 bases; junction bases not matched to a gene: 3. CDR1 LGHDT and CDR2 YNNKEL come from the germline V gene (reference sequence). The CDR3 has 15 residues. The V and J genes are TRBV3-1 (or the pseudogene TRBV3-2) and TRBJ1-1, with 10 nucleotides matching TRBD1. Here the sequenced sample was CD8+ T cells from blood (PBMCs), taken 6 months after the transplant. This TCR was recovered from a human patient who received a combined kidney and bone marrow transplant. Some of these T cells may belong to the graft donor. The sequenced CDR3 bases are TGTGCCAGCAGCCAAGGGGACAGGGGAGGCACTGAA. Amino acid sequence: CASSQGDRGGTE. The full CDR3 protein is CASSQGDRGGTEAFF.